A selection of T cell receptor beta chains follows, all from one sample in a study of regulatory T cells in long-lasting Graves disease. TCRdb independently ran MiXCR on the multiplex PCR reads; one entry per CDR3 protein. The data contain more than 300,000 distinct CDR3 sequences, roughly 16% of them seen just once; the ten biggest clones take up 22%. The specimen comprised peripheral blood mononuclear cells (PBMCs), sampled at new diagnosis, from a patient treated with antithyroid drugs. The receptors shown here come from a female donor with Graves disease. The CDR3 runs from the conserved cysteine through the conserved F or W. Fields, in order: J gene, D gene, clone size, V gene, CDR3 protein, CDR3 DNA. D genes are given only for firm matches. For some rows the clone size is stated as once, few or many, or as a class when expanded; others skip it.

TRBJ1-1,-,many,TRBV30,CAWSRTVEAFF,TGTGCCTGGAGTCGGACAGTCGAAGCTTTCTTT
TRBJ2-3,-,many,TRBV27,CASSPRTVRDTQYF,TGTGCCAGCAGTCCCCGGACAGTTCGAGATACGCAGTATTTT
TRBJ2-1,-,-,TRBV27,CASSLQDSYNEQFF,TGTGCCAGCAGTCTACAAGACTCCTACAATGAGCAGTTCTTC
TRBJ2-2,-,few,TRBV27,CASSLWTRNTGELFF,TGTGCCAGCAGTTTATGGACAAGGAACACCGGGGAGCTGTTTTTT
TRBJ2-1,-,-,TRBV10-3,CAISESGRARSSYNEQFF,TGTGCCATCAGTGAGTCAGGCAGGGCCCGAAGCTCCTACAATGAGCAGTTCTTC
TRBJ1-3,-,many,TRBV15,CATSIRGSSGNTIYF,TGTGCCACCAGCATAAGGGGGAGCTCTGGAAACACCATATATTTT
TRBJ1-2,TRBD1,many,TRBV5-5,CASSLEAGGANYGYTF,TGTGCCAGCAGCTTGGAGGCAGGGGGCGCTAACTATGGCTACACCTTC
TRBJ2-6,-,-,TRBV6-5,CASSYSRSGANVLTF,TGTGCCAGCAGTTACTCAAGGTCCGGGGCCAACGTCCTGACTTTC
TRBJ2-5,TRBD2,many,TRBV7-2,CASSHPQREWETQYF,TGTGCCAGCAGCCATCCCCAGCGGGAGTGGGAGACCCAGTACTTC
TRBJ1-2,-,-,TRBV18,CASSPLGGAGYGYTF,TGTGCCAGCTCACCACTGGGGGGAGCTGGGTATGGCTACACCTTC
TRBJ2-5,-,many,TRBV11-2,CASSLPNFQETQYF,TGTGCCAGCAGCTTACCCAACTTCCAAGAGACCCAGTACTTC
TRBJ2-3,TRBD2,-,TRBV7-9,CASSLGTSGGSSTDTQYF,TGTGCCAGCAGCTTAGGGACTAGCGGGGGTTCTAGCACAGATACGCAGTATTTT
TRBJ2-7,-,many,TRBV9,CASSVDGFSYEQYF,TGTGCCAGCAGCGTAGATGGGTTCTCCTACGAGCAGTACTTC
TRBJ2-7,TRBD1,many,TRBV20-1,CSATHPRTGSGEQYF,TGCAGTGCCACCCACCCCCGGACAGGGTCGGGCGAGCAGTACTTC
TRBJ1-1,-,many,TRBV20-1,CSARALTMNTEAFF,TGCAGTGCTAGAGCCCTGACAATGAACACTGAAGCTTTCTTT
TRBJ2-2,-,few,TRBV7-9,CASSYSGMNTGELFF,TGTGCCAGCAGCTATAGCGGAATGAACACCGGGGAGCTGTTTTTT
TRBJ1-2,TRBD1,-,TRBV3-1,CASSLSGTGAQRLHGYTF,TGTGCCAGCAGTCTCTCCGGGACAGGGGCCCAGCGTCTCCATGGCTACACCTTC
TRBJ1-1,TRBD1,many,TRBV6-1,CASTGDRVNTEAFF,TGTGCCAGCACCGGGGACAGGGTGAACACTGAAGCTTTCTTT
TRBJ2-7,TRBD1,many,TRBV7-9,CASSRKTGARFTDEQYF,TGTGCCAGCAGCCGAAAGACAGGGGCGCGATTCACTGACGAGCAGTACTTC
TRBJ2-2,-,many,TRBV27,CASSLYTENTGELFF,TGTGCCAGCAGTTTATACACAGAGAACACCGGGGAGCTGTTTTTT
TRBJ2-1,-,-,TRBV2,CASSERFIRVDNEQFF,TGTGCCAGCAGTGAGAGGTTCATCCGGGTGGACAATGAGCAGTTCTTC
TRBJ2-1,-,few,TRBV5-1,CASSLEQISYNEQFF,TGCGCCAGCAGCTTAGAACAGATTTCCTACAATGAGCAGTTCTTC
TRBJ2-1,TRBD1,few,TRBV18,CASSPQGEHAFYNEQFF,TGTGCCAGCTCCCCCCAGGGGGAACACGCTTTCTACAATGAGCAGTTCTTC
TRBJ2-1,-,many,TRBV11-2,CASSQGVYEQFF,TGTGCCAGCAGCCAAGGGGTCTATGAGCAGTTCTTC
TRBJ2-1,-,many,TRBV7-9,CASSLAGRRILWNEQFF,TGTGCCAGCAGCTTAGCGGGGAGGAGGATCCTTTGGAATGAGCAGTTCTTC
TRBJ1-2,TRBD1,many,TRBV10-3,CATEGTGPAGYGYTF,TGTGCCACCGAGGGGACAGGGCCGGCTGGCTATGGCTACACCTTC
TRBJ1-1,-,-,TRBV3-1,CASTSWQNTEAFF,TGTGCCAGCACCAGTTGGCAGAACACTGAAGCTTTCTTT
TRBJ2-5,-,many,TRBV15,CATSRDRRVEETQYF,TGTGCCACCAGCAGAGATCGGCGGGTGGAGGAGACCCAGTACTTC
TRBJ2-1,-,many,TRBV7-9,CASSLADSSYNEQFF,TGTGCCAGCAGCTTAGCGGACAGCTCCTACAATGAGCAGTTCTTC
TRBJ2-3,TRBD1,many,TRBV30,CAWSVQKGQRAVDTQYF,TGTGCCTGGAGTGTACAAAAGGGACAGCGCGCGGTGGATACGCAGTATTTT
TRBJ2-2,-,many,TRBV6-1,CASTRGSTGELFF,TGTGCCAGCACGAGGGGGAGTACCGGGGAGCTGTTTTTT
TRBJ2-3,TRBD1,-,TRBV15,CATSRNYLRDRATDTQYF,TGTGCCACCAGCAGAAATTATCTCCGGGACAGGGCTACAGATACGCAGTATTTT
TRBJ1-6,TRBD1,many,TRBV2,CGTEGGGSPLHF,TGTGGAACAGAAGGGGGCGGTTCACCCCTCCACTTT
TRBJ2-7,TRBD2,many,TRBV24-1,CATSESLAGRSHEQYF,TGTGCCACCAGTGAGTCACTAGCGGGAAGGAGCCACGAGCAGTACTTC
TRBJ2-5,TRBD2,many,TRBV6-2/TRBV6-3,CASSVGTSGRASETQYF,TGTGCCAGCAGCGTCGGGACTAGCGGGAGGGCCTCGGAGACCCAGTACTTC
TRBJ2-3,-,many,TRBV4-1,CASSQIGTRGLDTQYF,TGCGCCAGCAGCCAGATCGGGACCCGGGGTCTGGATACGCAGTATTTT
TRBJ2-1,TRBD2,-,TRBV19,CASSQKPGLAGGPLNEQFF,TGTGCCAGTAGTCAGAAACCGGGACTAGCGGGAGGGCCACTCAATGAGCAGTTCTTC
TRBJ2-1,-,many,TRBV6-1,CASNPDPSPSYNEQFF,TGTGCCAGCAACCCCGATCCGTCGCCCTCCTACAATGAGCAGTTCTTC
TRBJ1-2,TRBD1,many,TRBV12-3/TRBV12-4,CASSRTGPLVGYTF,TGTGCCAGCAGCCGGACAGGCCCCCTTGTTGGCTACACCTTC
TRBJ2-7,-,few,TRBV3-1,CASSQYMLGDYEQYF,TGTGCCAGCAGCCAATACATGCTTGGGGACTACGAGCAGTACTTC
TRBJ2-5,-,many,TRBV12-3/TRBV12-4,CASSLYGSGKETQYF,TGTGCCAGCAGTTTATATGGATCTGGGAAGGAGACCCAGTACTTC
TRBJ2-7,TRBD2,many,TRBV12-3/TRBV12-4,CASSLLSGTTYEQYF,TGTGCCAGCAGTTTATTGAGCGGGACGACCTACGAGCAGTACTTC
TRBJ1-2,TRBD1,many,TRBV2,CASKLGQGVYGYTF,TGTGCCAGCAAGTTGGGACAGGGGGTCTATGGCTACACCTTC
TRBJ2-1,TRBD2,many,TRBV20-1,CSARDFSGRRNEQFF,TGCAGTGCTAGAGATTTCAGCGGGAGGCGAAATGAGCAGTTCTTC
TRBJ2-5,TRBD1,-,TRBV6-5,CASSYPQGFGRETQYF,TGTGCCAGCAGTTATCCACAGGGGTTTGGTCGAGAGACCCAGTACTTC